The 31 T cell receptor beta chains presented below share a single source sample, sequenced in a study of spatial heterogeneity in lung cancer. The study, taken as a whole, reports: Expanded intratumoral alpha and beta TCR counts tracked tumor mutation counts.

TCRdb re-analysed the 5' RACE reads in MiXCR, keeping a single row per CDR3 protein. The sample has tens of thousands of distinct CDR3 sequences; around 5% are singletons. The time point is: sample taken at primary tumor resection. Their cognate antigens are unknown. The sample was lung tumor tissue, taken at surgery. The receptors originated from a male donor with early-stage non-small cell lung cancer.

The table lists this clonotype with many counts. This rearrangement joins TRBV6-6 to TRBJ2-5, with TRBD2 identical over 10 bases. V dropped 6 bases and J dropped 5; count of bases not matched to a gene: 9. The germline CDR1 and CDR2 sequences are MNHNY and SVGAGI (reference sequence). CDR3 length: 15 residues. The CDR3 nucleotides read TGTGCCAGCAGCCACCTTAGCGGGGGGTCGGAGACCCAGTACTTC. Its protein is CASSHLSGGSETQYF.

This clonotype appeared a few times. This chain joins TRBV5-1 and TRBJ1-1; possible D gene TRBD1, 5 bases. This CDR3 comprises 15 residues. CDR1 SGHRS and CDR2 YFSETQ come from the germline V gene. Trimming cost V 1 base and J 0 bases, with 10 bases left between them. DNA of the CDR3: TGCGCCAGCAGCTTGATCACAGGAATGAACACTGAAGCTTTCTTT. As protein: CASSLITGMNTEAFF. The complete variable domain, with remaining parts taken from reference TRBV5-1 and TRBJ1-1, reads KAGVTQTPRYLIKTRGQQVTLSCSPISGHRSVSWYQQTPGQGLQFLFEYFSETQRNKGNFPGRFSGRQFSNSRSEMNVSTLELGDSALYLCASSLITGMNTEAFFGQGTRLTVV.

This clonotype was found many times. The chain uses TRBV7-2 and TRBJ2-7; 8 nucleotides line up with TRBD2. The CDR3 has 16 residues. V gave up 0 bases and J gave up 4 bases; unmatched junction bases: 8. Looked up from germline, CDR1 is SGHTA and CDR2 is FQGNSA. This CDR3 is CASSLALGSGEYEQYF. CDR3 nucleotide sequence: TGTGCCAGCAGCTTAGCGCTCGGTAGCGGGGAATACGAGCAGTACTTC.

This clonotype was detected ten times or more. This rearrangement joins TRBV19 to TRBJ1-2, with TRBD1 identical over 7 bases. CDR3 length equals 15 residues. Germline assignment: CDR1 LNHDA and CDR2 SQIVND (reference sequence). J lost 8 bases, V lost 0 bases, and 9 bases had no gene match. The CDR3 nucleotides are TGTGCCAGTAGTATAGATCAAGGGGGCCGCGGCGGCTACACCTTC. Encoded protein: CASSIDQGGRGGYTF.

This clonotype was detected ten times or more. This rearrangement joins TRBV5-1 to TRBJ2-1; 12 bases line up with TRBD2. Germline V CDR1 and CDR2: SGHRS, YFSETQ. The CDR3 extends over 14 amino acids. The V gene end was trimmed by 3 bases and the J gene end by 9 bases; junction bases not matched to a gene: 4. The CDR3 protein is CASSSLTSGGEQFF. The CDR3 DNA is TGCGCCAGCAGCTCGCTGACTAGCGGGGGTGAGCAGTTCTTC.

This clonotype was recorded at least ten times. The CDR3 region has the DNA TGTGCCAGCTCACCCGTGGCGGGAGGACTGTACCAAGAGACCCAGTACTTC. Its protein is CASSPVAGGLYQETQYF. The gene calls are TRBV18 and TRBJ2-5, with 8 bases lining up with TRBD2. The V segment lost 3 bases and the J segment 0 bases; nucleotides outside the gene matches: 9. The CDR3 covers 17 residues. The germline CDR1 and CDR2 sequences are KGHSH and LQKENI.

This clonotype was observed many times. V gene TRBV9 combines with J gene TRBJ1-6; D remains ambiguous. The CDR3 covers 13 residues. V was shortened by 0 bases and J by 8 bases, with 6 bases between the two germline ends. The germline V gene has CDR1 SGDLS and CDR2 YYNGEE. CDR3 region: CASSVVSDSPLHF. The CDR3 DNA is TGTGCCAGCAGCGTAGTGAGCGATTCACCCCTCCACTTT. Variable domain in full (rest from reference TRBV9 and TRBJ1-6): DSGVTQTPKHLITATGQRVTLRCSPRSGDLSVYWYQQSLDQGLQFLIQYYNGEERAKGNILERFSAQQFPDLHSELNLSSLELGDSALYFCASSVVSDSPLHFGNGTRLTVT.

This clonotype occurred many times. The V and J genes are TRBV7-3 and TRBJ1-1; no firm D call. This CDR3 has 13 amino acids. Germline values: CDR1 SGHTA, CDR2 FQGTGA. V lost 5 bases, J lost 3 bases, and 10 bases lay in between. CDR3 region: CASSPHSDTEAFF. The CDR3 DNA follows: TGTGCCAGCAGCCCGCACAGCGACACTGAAGCTTTCTTT. The whole variable domain, filled in from reference TRBV7-3 and TRBJ1-1, reads GAGVSQTPSNKVTEKGKYVELRCDPISGHTALYWYRQSLGQGPEFLIYFQGTGAADDSGLPNDRFFAVRPEGSVSTLKIQRTERGDSAVYLCASSPHSDTEAFFGQGTRLTVV.

This clonotype showed up many times. This sequence joins TRBV7-2 and TRBJ1-4; TRBD1 is a possible D gene (5 bases). The CDR3 length is 13 residues. V shed 5 bases and J shed 6 bases, with 10 bases lying between them. CDR1 SGHTA and CDR2 FQGNSA come from the germline V gene. The CDR3 spells CASSRARDEKLFF. The DNA for the CDR3 is TGTGCCAGCAGCCGTGCCAGGGATGAAAAACTGTTTTTT.

This clonotype showed up many times. The chain is built from TRBV3-1 and TRBJ2-7; no definite D call. The V end was cut by 0 bases, the J end by 6 bases, with 15 bases between. Looked up from germline, CDR1 is LGHDT and CDR2 is YNNKEL (reference sequence). The CDR3 totals 15 residues. CDR3 region: CASSQDNRDWGEQYF. In nucleotides, the CDR3 is TGTGCCAGCAGCCAAGATAACCGAGACTGGGGCGAGCAGTACTTC.

This clonotype has a count of ten or more. The V and J genes are TRBV28 and TRBJ2-5, with 11 bases fitting TRBD2. Germline CDR1 is MDHEN and CDR2 is SYDVKM. V shed 6 bases, J shed 9 bases, and the junction held 12 bases outside the gene matches. This CDR3 has 15 amino acids. The CDR3 DNA reads TGTGCCAGCAGGGCGACTAGCGGGGTACCAGGGTCCCAGTACTTC. Translation gives CASRATSGVPGSQYF. Full variable domain (outside the CDR3, taken from reference TRBV28 and TRBJ2-5): DVKVTQSSRYLVKRTGEKVFLECVQDMDHENMFWYRQDPGLGLRLIYFSYDVKMKEKGDIPEGYSVSREKKERFSLILESASTNQTSMYLCASRATSGVPGSQYFGPGTRLLVL.

There are many counts of this clonotype. The chain uses TRBV28 and TRBJ1-5; D gene ambiguous. Trimming stripped 5 bases from V and 0 bases from J, with 8 bases between. There are 14 residues in the CDR3. Germline CDR1 reads MDHEN; CDR2 reads SYDVKM. The CDR3 DNA is TGTGCCAGCAGTAAAGATTATAGCAATCAGCCCCAGCATTTT. Amino acid sequence: CASSKDYSNQPQHF.

This clonotype was seen ten or more times. This CDR3 reads CATSDSGLASDTQYF. CDR3 nucleotide sequence: TGTGCCACCAGTGATTCGGGACTAGCATCAGATACGCAGTATTTT. The chain is built from TRBV24-1 and TRBJ2-3, with TRBD2 matching over 9 bases. Trimming removed 2 bases from V and 4 bases from J; junction bases left unmatched: 3. There are 15 residues in the CDR3. From germline, CDR1 is KGHDR and CDR2 SFDVKD.

This clonotype has only a few counts. This rearrangement joins TRBV2 to TRBJ1-2; D is unresolved. Trimming took 5 bases from V and 8 from J, leaving 18 bases between them. This CDR3 is 14 amino acids long. Germline-derived CDR1 and CDR2 are SNHLY and FYNNEI. CDR3 amino acids: CASSWTGGEAGYTF. Written as DNA, the CDR3 is TGTGCCAGCAGTTGGACGGGTGGGGAGGCAGGCTACACCTTC.

This clonotype occurred many times. The J gene is TRBJ1-6, the V gene TRBV6-6; 7 bases align to TRBD1. The V gene end was trimmed by 5 bases and the J gene end by 9 bases; junction bases not matched to a gene: 13. The CDR3 sequence is 16 residues long. CDR1 MNHNY and CDR2 SVGAGI come from the germline V gene (reference sequence). DNA for the CDR3: TGTGCCAGCAGTCCTTCCGCCGGGACAGTTGGTTCACCCCTCCACTTT. Protein: CASSPSAGTVGSPLHF.

This clonotype was counted at least ten times. This sequence joins TRBV9 and TRBJ1-4; D uncertain. Trimming took 3 bases from V and 5 from J, leaving 14 bases between them. The CDR3 covers 15 residues. CDR1 SGDLS and CDR2 YYNGEE come from the germline V gene. CDR3 sequence: CASSAGLTVNEKLFF. CDR3 bases: TGTGCCAGCAGCGCTGGTCTGACCGTAAATGAAAAACTGTTTTTT. Complete variable domain (other parts from reference TRBV9 and TRBJ1-4): DSGVTQTPKHLITATGQRVTLRCSPRSGDLSVYWYQQSLDQGLQFLIQYYNGEERAKGNILERFSAQQFPDLHSELNLSSLELGDSALYFCASSAGLTVNEKLFFGSGTQLSVL.

This clonotype was counted many times. The chain joins TRBV3-1 to TRBJ2-2; D may be TRBD1 (6 bases). The CDR3 is made up of 14 amino acids. Germline V CDR1 and CDR2: LGHDT, YNNKEL (reference sequence). The V gene lost 4 bases and the J gene lost 3 bases, with 9 bases spanning the gap. In DNA form, the CDR3 reads TGTGCCAGCAGCCTGACAGGTTACACCGGGGAGCTGTTTTTT. Its translation is CASSLTGYTGELFF. Variable domain in full (rest from reference TRBV3-1 and TRBJ2-2): DTAVSQTPKYLVTQMGNDKSIKCEQNLGHDTMYWYKQDSKKFLKIMFSYNNKELIINETVPNRFSPKSPDKAHLNLHINSLELGDSAVYFCASSLTGYTGELFFGEGSRLTVL.

In its sample, this clonotype is medium-sized. The chain has TRBV7-2 and TRBJ2-5, with D maybe TRBD1 (6 bases). There are 15 residues in the CDR3. Germline CDR1 and CDR2: SGHTA and FQGNSA. The ends were cut back, 5 bases at V and 5 bases at J, with 18 bases in the middle. CDR3: CASSATGQPGETQYF. CDR3 sequence (DNA): TGTGCCAGCAGCGCCACTGGACAGCCAGGGGAGACCCAGTACTTC.

In its sample, this clonotype was seen many times. The V gene is TRBV3-1, the J gene TRBJ2-1; 7 bases match TRBD2. The V and J ends lost 4 bases and 0 bases, in that order; junction bases with no gene match: 3. The CDR3 is 15 residues long. CDR1 LGHDT and CDR2 YNNKEL come from the germline V gene (reference sequence). CDR3 DNA: TGTGCCAGCAGCCGAGCGGGGAGCTCCTACAATGAGCAGTTCTTC. Its translation: CASSRAGSSYNEQFF.

In its sample, this clonotype was seen many times. J is TRBJ2-7 and V is TRBV7-2; D ambiguous. Per germline, CDR1 SGHTA and CDR2 FQGNSA. This CDR3 is 13 amino acids long. Trimming left V 7 bases short and J 3 bases short, with 13 bases between. The CDR3 DNA is TGTGCCAGCACCCCTCCTTTTCGCTACGAGCAGTACTTC. This sequence encodes CASTPPFRYEQYF.

This clonotype was found many times. V is TRBV7-2 and J is TRBJ1-2; 8 bases map to TRBD1. There are 13 residues in the CDR3. Germline CDR1 is SGHTA and CDR2 is FQGNSA. Trimming took 5 bases from V and 8 from J; bases not matched to a gene: 7. The CDR3 sequence is CASSVDRGSGYTF. Written as DNA, the CDR3 is TGTGCCAGCAGCGTCGACAGGGGTTCGGGCTACACCTTC.

This clonotype was seen repeatedly, ten times or more. This CDR3 reads CASSVTVNTEAFF. The DNA of the CDR3 is TGTGCCAGCAGCGTCACAGTGAACACTGAAGCTTTCTTT. The J gene is TRBJ1-1, the V gene TRBV9; D remains unclear. The length of the CDR3 is 13 residues. The V end was cut by 2 bases, the J end by 0 bases, with 5 bases between. Germline V gene lookup returns CDR1 SGDLS and CDR2 YYNGEE. Using reference TRBV9 and TRBJ1-1 for the parts outside the CDR3, the full variable domain is DSGVTQTPKHLITATGQRVTLRCSPRSGDLSVYWYQQSLDQGLQFLIQYYNGEERAKGNILERFSAQQFPDLHSELNLSSLELGDSALYFCASSVTVNTEAFFGQGTRLTVV.

The genes are TRBV28 and TRBJ2-3; D is possibly TRBD2 (6 bases). V gave up 3 bases and J gave up 0 bases, with 10 bases separating them. Germline CDR1 MDHEN, CDR2 SYDVKM. The CDR3 covers 15 residues. In nucleotides, the CDR3 is TGTGCCAGCAGTTTGGCGGGGCCTAGCACAGATACGCAGTATTTT. This encodes CASSLAGPSTDTQYF. The variable domain in full, completed from reference TRBV28 and TRBJ2-3, reads DVKVTQSSRYLVKRTGEKVFLECVQDMDHENMFWYRQDPGLGLRLIYFSYDVKMKEKGDIPEGYSVSREKKERFSLILESASTNQTSMYLCASSLAGPSTDTQYFGPGTRLTVL.

At least ten counts were recorded for this clonotype. The chain employs TRBV19 and TRBJ1-2, with D perhaps matching TRBD1 (5 bases). The CDR3 has 15 amino acids. The germline V and J ends were trimmed by 5 bases and 4 bases, with 17 bases remaining between them. Germline CDR1 and CDR2: LNHDA and SQIVND (reference sequence). CDR3 region: CASSSLLGGSYGYTF. The DNA of the CDR3 is TGTGCCAGTAGTTCTCTCCTCGGGGGGAGCTATGGCTACACCTTC.

This clonotype appeared many times. The chain couples TRBV6-2 or TRBV6-3 to TRBJ1-2; 7 bases map to TRBD1. The CDR3 totals 14 residues. Germline V gene lookup returns CDR1 MNHEY and CDR2 SVGEGT. Trimming at V came to 0 bases and at J to 8 bases, leaving 6 bases not matched to a gene. In DNA, the CDR3 is TGTGCCAGCAGTTACTCCGAGGGGGCGAGAGGCTACACCTTC. This sequence encodes CASSYSEGARGYTF.

This clonotype was seen at least ten times. The chain employs TRBV27 and TRBJ2-6; a weak D match, TRBD2 (6 bases). The ends were cut back, 0 bases at V and 4 bases at J, with 10 bases in the middle. Germline CDR1 is MNHEY and CDR2 is SMNVEV (reference sequence). The CDR3 is 16 residues long. The CDR3 DNA follows: TGTGCCAGCAGTTTATCGATCGGGAGAGGGGCCAACGTCCTGACTTTC. It specifies CASSLSIGRGANVLTF.

Remarks on this clonotype: A much larger clone sits a single nucleotide away, making a read error possible. The V and J genes are TRBV25-1 and TRBJ1-1; D remains ambiguous. CDR1 is MGHDK and CDR2 is SYGVNS in the germline V gene. The CDR3 sequence is 12 residues long. The CDR3 spells CAGRKGFRVAFF. In nucleotides, the CDR3 is TGTGCCGGCAGGAAGGGCTTTCGCGTAGCTTTCTTT.

V and J are TRBV12-3 or TRBV12-4 and TRBJ2-3; TRBD1 agrees at 7 bases. Unmatched junction bases numbered 14, after V lost 6 bases and J lost 5 bases. This CDR3 has 16 residues. The CDR3 here is CASSPRLRGPGDTQYF. CDR3 nucleotide sequence: TGTGCCAGCAGCCCTCGACTGAGGGGGCCGGGAGATACGCAGTATTTT.

This clonotype was seen at least ten times. J is TRBJ1-2 and V is TRBV28; D unresolved. Germline V CDR1 and CDR2: MDHEN, SYDVKM. V gave up 5 bases and J gave up 5 bases, with 15 bases separating them. The CDR3 consists of 14 residues. The CDR3 bases are TGTGCCAGCAGTGACACAAGTTTTTGGTATGGCTACACCTTC. Its protein is CASSDTSFWYGYTF.

This clonotype was recorded a few times. The chain recombines TRBV5-1 with TRBJ2-7; 8 bases are shared with TRBD2. Germline CDR1 reads SGHRS; CDR2 reads YFSETQ. Trimming at V came to 2 bases and at J to 5 bases, leaving 12 bases not matched to a gene. The CDR3 loop spans 16 amino acids. CDR3 amino acids: CASSLLPGTRIDEQYF. CDR3 DNA: TGCGCCAGCAGCTTACTTCCCGGGACTAGGATCGACGAGCAGTACTTC.

This clonotype has a count of ten or more. The rearrangement uses TRBV20-1 and TRBJ2-7; 9 bases align to TRBD1. The CDR3 covers 12 residues. Unmatched junction bases numbered 6, after V lost 6 bases and J lost 6 bases. The germline V gene has CDR1 DFQATT and CDR2 SNEGSKA (reference sequence). The CDR3 loop reads CSATGGGSEQYF. In nucleotides, the CDR3 is TGCAGTGCCACAGGGGGCGGGTCCGAGCAGTACTTC.